The 23 T cell receptor beta chains below come from one sample, sequenced in a study of blood T cell repertoires in COVID-19. Only in-frame clones appear in the TCRdb table, and some are missing; sequencing was by immunoSEQ multiplex PCR. The sample has fewer than 110,000 clones, 90% to 95% seen once. Sequencing was done on a sample of peripheral blood. These receptors were obtained from a woman aged 25 to 45 with acute or convalescent COVID-19.

V is TRBV29-1 and J is TRBJ2-7; a weak D match, TRBD1 (5 bases). The V gene lost 5 bases and the J gene lost 2 bases, with 10 bases spanning the gap. The length of the CDR3 is 12 residues. Germline V gene sequence: CDR1 SQVTM, CDR2 ANQGSEA. The CDR3 DNA follows: TGCAGCGTTCAGGGTGGCCCCTACGAGCAGTACTTC. Amino acid sequence: CSVQGGPYEQYF.

The chain links TRBV5-4 to TRBJ1-1; the match to TRBD1 covers 9 bases. The CDR3 runs to 16 residues. Germline V lookup: CDR1 SGHNT, CDR2 YYREEE (reference sequence). J lost 0 bases, V lost 4 bases, and 7 bases had no gene match. CDR3 sequence (DNA): TGTGCCAGCAGCCTGAACAGGGGGCTTATGAACACTGAAGCTTTCTTT. Residues: CASSLNRGLMNTEAFF. The entire variable domain, with the rest obtained from reference TRBV5-4 and TRBJ1-1, is as follows: ETGVTQSPTHLIKTRGQQVTLRCSSQSGHNTVSWYQQALGQGPQFIFQYYREEENGRGNFPPRFSGLQFPNYSSELNVNALELDDSALYLCASSLNRGLMNTEAFFGQGTRLTVV.

This CDR3 reads CASSYSAPNEKLFF. CDR3 in DNA: TGTGCCAGCAGTTACTCTGCGCCGAATGAAAAACTGTTTTTT. The V gene is TRBV6-2 or TRBV6-3, the J gene TRBJ1-4, with D unclear. The CDR3 loop spans 14 amino acids. Per germline, CDR1 MNHEY and CDR2 SVGEGT. Between the trimmed V and J ends, which lost 0 bases and 5 bases, there was a span of 7 bases.

The chain combines TRBV18 with TRBJ1-1, with D possibly TRBD1 on 6 matching bases. The CDR3 spans 14 residues. Germline V gene sequence: CDR1 KGHSH, CDR2 LQKENI. The V end was cut by 4 bases, the J end by 7 bases, with 16 bases between. The CDR3 protein is CASSQAQGKGEAFF. For the CDR3, the DNA is TGTGCCAGCTCACAAGCACAGGGAAAGGGTGAAGCTTTCTTT.

The CDR3 reads CASSPQASIHPYEQYF. The CDR3 DNA follows: TGTGCCAGCAGCCCACAGGCCAGTATCCACCCCTACGAGCAGTACTTC. V gene TRBV9 combines with J gene TRBJ2-7; perhaps TRBD1 as D (5 bases). The germline CDR1 and CDR2 sequences are SGDLS and YYNGEE. The length of the CDR3 is 16 residues. V was clipped by 4 bases and J by 2 bases, with 19 bases between them.

V gene TRBV7-9 combines with J gene TRBJ1-2; D gene ambiguous. Trimming pared 5 bases from V and 6 bases from J, leaving 16 bases between. This CDR3 has 14 residues. Germline V lookup: CDR1 SEHNR, CDR2 FQNEAQ (reference sequence). CDR3 in DNA: TGTGCCAGCAGCCAGACTACCAATTCGGATGGCTACACCTTC. This sequence encodes CASSQTTNSDGYTF.

The chain carries TRBV19 and TRBJ1-1, with 7 bases that match TRBD1. V shed 6 bases and J 2 bases; nucleotides not matched to a gene: 6. CDR3 length: 14 amino acids. Germline V gives CDR1 LNHDA, CDR2 SQIVND (reference sequence). The CDR3 sequence: CASSLRQGNTEAFF. The CDR3, as DNA: TGTGCCAGTAGCCTCAGACAGGGAAACACTGAAGCTTTCTTT.

This sequence joins TRBV21-1 and TRBJ2-7; the DNA was not used to check the table's D call, TRBD2. TRBV21-1 is a recognized pseudogene. The CDR3 extends over 15 amino acids. CDR3 residues: CASSRRERECYEQYF. CDR3 bases: TGTGCCAGCAGCAGACGGGAGCGGGAGTGCTACGAGCAGTACTTC.

This chain links TRBV7-2 with TRBJ1-3, with D uncertain. Per germline, CDR1 SGHTA and CDR2 FQGNSA. The ends were cut back, 4 bases at V and 0 bases at J, with 13 bases in the middle. The CDR3 sequence is 16 residues long. The CDR3 DNA reads TGTGCCAGCAGCTCATTGGACTTTTACTCTGGAAACACCATATATTTT. It specifies CASSSLDFYSGNTIYF.

This chain links TRBV28 with TRBJ2-1; D unresolved. V was pared by 10 bases and J by 4 bases, with 20 bases between. Germline assignment: CDR1 MDHEN and CDR2 SYDVKM. This CDR3 comprises 15 residues. CDR3 loop: CAKPTEVARYNEQFF. The CDR3 bases are TGTGCCAAACCAACTGAGGTCGCGCGGTACAATGAGCAGTTCTTC.

The genes are TRBV5-6 and TRBJ1-6; 8 positions match TRBD1. The germline V gene has CDR1 SGHDT and CDR2 YYEEEE. J gave up 4 bases and V 4 bases, and 7 bases lay outside the gene matches. The CDR3 covers 16 residues. The CDR3 bases are TGTGCCAGCAGCCGACAGGGGATTTCATATAATTCACCCCTCCACTTT. Translated, it gives CASSRQGISYNSPLHF.

The CDR3 loop is CASSYSLSGNTIYF. CDR3 sequence (DNA): TGTGCCAGCAGTTACTCTCTCTCTGGAAACACCATATATTTT. The chain has TRBV6-6 and TRBJ1-3, with D unclear. Trimming stripped 0 bases from V and 0 bases from J, with 3 bases between. Germline CDR1 reads MNHNY; CDR2 reads SVGAGI (reference sequence). The CDR3 has 14 amino acids.

The rearrangement links TRBV6-5 to TRBJ2-7; 9 nucleotides align to TRBD2. Germline loops: CDR1 MNHEY, CDR2 SVGAGI. Unmatched junction bases numbered 8, after V lost 6 bases and J lost 5 bases. CDR3 length: 14 residues. This CDR3 reads CASRNSGSQNEQYF. CDR3 coding DNA: TGTGCCAGCAGGAATAGCGGGAGTCAGAACGAGCAGTACTTC.

The chain links TRBV18 to TRBJ1-3; no definite D call. Germline V gives CDR1 KGHSH, CDR2 LQKENI. Trimming took off 3 bases at V and 4 bases at J, with 7 bases between the two ends. The CDR3 spans 13 residues. CDR3 protein: CASSPAQGNTIYF. In DNA form, the CDR3 reads TGTGCCAGCTCACCGGCCCAGGGAAACACCATATATTTT.

This sequence joins TRBV24-1 and TRBJ2-7; 9 bases fit TRBD1. CDR1 is KGHDR, CDR2 SFDVKD, per germline. The junction had 7 bases not matched to a gene; V was cut back by 2 bases and J by 3 bases. The CDR3 has 16 residues. Here the CDR3 reads CATSDYERTGDYEQYF. In DNA form, the CDR3 reads TGTGCCACCAGTGATTACGAGCGGACAGGGGACTACGAGCAGTACTTC.

This chain uses TRBV27 with TRBJ2-7, with a weak D call TRBD2 (5 bases). Germline-derived CDR1 and CDR2 are MNHEY and SMNVEV (reference sequence). This CDR3 is 13 amino acids long. V was cut by 2 bases and J by 5 bases, with 10 bases left in between. The CDR3 sequence is CASSLRTQDEQYF. The CDR3 DNA follows: TGTGCCAGCAGTTTAAGGACTCAGGACGAGCAGTACTTC.

The J gene is TRBJ2-7, the V gene TRBV21-1; the table calls TRBD2, which could not be checked here. TRBV21-1 is shown as a pseudogene. The CDR3 is 17 residues long. CDR3 residues: CASSKMTGYNSLYEQYF. DNA for the CDR3: TGTGCCAGCAGCAAAATGACGGGATATAACTCCCTCTACGAGCAGTACTTC.

The V and J genes are TRBV20-1 and TRBJ2-1; a weak D match, TRBD2 (5 bases). V lost 3 bases and J 0 bases, leaving 24 bases between the germline ends. CDR1 is DFQATT and CDR2 is SNEGSKA in the germline V gene (reference sequence). This CDR3 contains 19 residues. CDR3 amino acids: CSASLKRQRRLSSYNEQFF. In DNA form, the CDR3 reads TGCAGTGCTAGTCTTAAAAGGCAGCGGCGATTAAGCTCCTACAATGAGCAGTTCTTC.

V is TRBV24-1 and J is TRBJ1-2; no reliable D call. There are 14 residues in the CDR3. The germline V gene encodes CDR1 KGHDR and CDR2 SFDVKD. With 3 bases removed from V and 2 bases from J, the gap between germline ends came to 9 bases. CDR3 in amino acids: CATSDNQLNYGYTF. DNA of the CDR3: TGTGCCACCAGTGATAACCAACTGAACTATGGCTACACCTTC.

The chain joins TRBV18 to TRBJ2-1, with D perhaps TRBD1 (6 bases). V was trimmed by 3 bases and J by 4 bases, leaving 10 bases between them. Germline V gives CDR1 KGHSH, CDR2 LQKENI. The CDR3 spans 14 residues. CDR3 coding DNA: TGTGCCAGCTCACCGACGGACAGTTACAATGAGCAGTTCTTC. Encoded protein: CASSPTDSYNEQFF.

The CDR3 loop is CASSYDRSSGNTIYF. The CDR3 bases are TGTGCCAGCAGTTATGACAGGAGCTCTGGAAACACCATATATTTT. The chain recombines TRBV5-5 with TRBJ1-3; a possible D gene is TRBD1 (6 bases). The CDR3 covers 15 residues. Germline loops: CDR1 SGHKS, CDR2 YYEKEE (reference sequence). Trimming stripped 5 bases from V and 0 bases from J, with 12 bases between.

V and J are TRBV11-3 and TRBJ2-5; TRBD1 aligns across 7 bases. With 2 bases clipped from V and 2 bases from J, the junction kept 8 bases outside the gene matches. Germline V CDR1 and CDR2: SGHNT, YENEEA. This CDR3 is 16 amino acids long. The CDR3 nucleotides read TGTGCCAGCAGCTTATTAAGGGACAGAAGACAAGAGACCCAGTACTTC. This codes for CASSLLRDRRQETQYF. Full variable domain (remainder filled in from reference TRBV11-3 and TRBJ2-5): EAGVVQSPRYKIIEKKQPVAFWCNPISGHNTLYWYLQNLGQGPELLIRYENEEAVDDSQLPKDRFSAERLKGVDSTLKIQPAELGDSAVYLCASSLLRDRRQETQYFGPGTRLLVL.

The chain joins TRBV4-3 to TRBJ1-1; D not certain. The CDR3 consists of 17 residues. Between the trimmed V and J ends, which lost 0 bases and 1 base, there was a span of 15 bases. Looked up from germline, CDR1 is LGHNA and CDR2 is YSLEER. CDR3 residues: CASSQDNGPAGNTEAFF. The CDR3 region has the DNA TGCGCCAGCAGCCAAGATAACGGCCCGGCAGGGAACACTGAAGCTTTCTTT.